Listed below are T cell receptor beta chains from one sample, sequenced in a study of blood T cell repertoires in COVID-19. Sequencing was performed with immunoSEQ multiplex PCR; in TCRdb, only in-frame clones are kept and a portion is missing. In the table there are 370,000 or so clones, around 87% of which are singletons. Sequenced sample: PBMCs or T cells enriched from blood (not recorded which). These receptors all come from a man aged 25-45 years who had recovered from COVID-19. CDR3s include the opening cysteine and the closing phenylalanine or tryptophan. The order of the fields is J gene, V gene, clone size, D gene, CDR3 DNA, CDR3 protein. The D gene is left open where the match is weak. Size is omitted from some rows. Given values are once, few, many or a class for expanded clones.

>TRBJ1-2|TRBV12-3/TRBV12-4|-|-
TGTGCCAGCAGTTTCCGGGGAGTATGGGACTACACCTTC
CASSFRGVWDYTF
>TRBJ2-6|TRBV19|-|TRBD1
TGTGCCAGTAGTAGACAGGGAAGCGGCGGGGCCAACGTCCTGACTTTC
CASSRQGSGGANVLTF
>TRBJ1-5|TRBV27|once|TRBD1
TGTGCCAGCAGTCCCGGGACAGGGACTAATCAGCCCCAGCATTTT
CASSPGTGTNQPQHF
>TRBJ2-3|TRBV9|-|TRBD2
TGTGCCAGCAGCGTAGGGCTAGCGGGCTCAGATACGCAGTATTTT
CASSVGLAGSDTQYF
>TRBJ1-6|TRBV5-4|-|TRBD1
TGTGCCAGCAGCGCGGGGGACAGGTCTAATTCACCCCTCCACTTT
CASSAGDRSNSPLHF
>TRBJ2-5|TRBV7-2|-|-
TGTGCCAGCAGCTTAGGCGGGGGCTACCAAGAGACCCAGTACTTC
CASSLGGGYQETQYF
>TRBJ2-5|TRBV7-6|-|TRBD1
TGTGCCAGCAGGGGGACAGGGCAAGAGACCCAGTACTTC
CASRGTGQETQYF
>TRBJ2-4|TRBV6-5|-|-
TGTGCCAGCAGTTACTACGCGGGTAATGACATTCAGTACTTC
CASSYYAGNDIQYF
>TRBJ2-1|TRBV7-2|-|-
TGTGCCAGCAGCTTGGGTAGGGGTCATGAGCAGTTCTTC
CASSLGRGHEQFF
>TRBJ1-6|TRBV11-3|-|-
TGTGCCAGCAGCTTCCACAGTAATTCACCCCTCCACTTT
CASSFHSNSPLHF
>TRBJ2-1|TRBV5-1|-|TRBD1
TGCGCCAGCAACCTTGGACAGGGAACGTACAATGAGCAGTTCTTC
CASNLGQGTYNEQFF
>TRBJ1-1|TRBV29-1|few|TRBD1
TGCAGCGTCCCGGGACAGGGGAGCACTGAAGCTTTCTTT
CSVPGQGSTEAFF
>TRBJ2-5|TRBV28|once|-
TGTGCCAGCAGTTTATCCTTTACACAAGAGACCCAGTACTTC
CASSLSFTQETQYF
>TRBJ1-1|TRBV5-1|-|TRBD1
TGCGCCAGCAGCCTAAGCGGACAGGCTCCGAACACTGAAGCTTTCTTT
CASSLSGQAPNTEAFF
>TRBJ2-1|TRBV2|-|TRBD1
TGTGCCAGCAATTCGGGACAGAGCTCCTACAATGAGCAGTTCTTC
CASNSGQSSYNEQFF
>TRBJ2-7|TRBV18|-|TRBD1
TGTGCCAGCTCACCTATCGACAGGGAGAGCTACGAGCAGTACTTC
CASSPIDRESYEQYF
>TRBJ2-7|TRBV18|-|-
TGTGCCAGCTCACTTACCAGGGATCCCTACGAGCAGTACTTC
CASSLTRDPYEQYF
>TRBJ1-5|TRBV10-1|-|-
TGCGCCAGCAGCCGGGACATAAATCAGCCCCAGCATTTT
CASSRDINQPQHF
>TRBJ1-3|TRBV19|-|TRBD1
TGTGCCAGTAGTCTAGGTTCTGCGGACAGGGGAGACACCATATATTTT
CASSLGSADRGDTIYF
>TRBJ1-1|TRBV7-8|-|TRBD1
TGTGCCAGCAGCTTACAAGAGACAGGGGACAAAGTACTCTCTGAAGCTTTCTTT
CASSLQETGDKVLSEAFF
>TRBJ1-2|TRBV3-1/TRBV3-2|-|-
TGTGCCAGCAGCCAGCGGGGCGATGGCTACACCTTC
CASSQRGDGYTF